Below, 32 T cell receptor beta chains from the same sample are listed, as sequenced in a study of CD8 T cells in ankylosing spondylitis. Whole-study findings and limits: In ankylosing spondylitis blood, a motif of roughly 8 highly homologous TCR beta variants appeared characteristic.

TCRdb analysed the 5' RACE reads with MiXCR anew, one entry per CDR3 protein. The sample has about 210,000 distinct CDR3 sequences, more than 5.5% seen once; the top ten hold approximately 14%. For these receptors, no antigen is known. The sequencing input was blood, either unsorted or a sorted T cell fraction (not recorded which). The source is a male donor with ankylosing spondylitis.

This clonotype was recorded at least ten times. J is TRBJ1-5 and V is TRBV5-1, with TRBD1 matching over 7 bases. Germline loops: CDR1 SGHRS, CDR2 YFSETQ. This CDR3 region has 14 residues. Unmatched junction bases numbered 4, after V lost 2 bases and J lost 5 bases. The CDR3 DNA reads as TGCGCCAGCAGCTTAACAGGGGTTCATCAGCCCCAGCATTTT. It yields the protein CASSLTGVHQPQHF.

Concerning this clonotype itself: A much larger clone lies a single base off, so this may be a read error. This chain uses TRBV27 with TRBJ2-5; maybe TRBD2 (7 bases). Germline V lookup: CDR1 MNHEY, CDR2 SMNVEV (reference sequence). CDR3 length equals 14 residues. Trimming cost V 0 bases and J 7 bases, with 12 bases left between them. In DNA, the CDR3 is TGTGCCAGCAGTTTATCACCTGGGGGGGCGACCCAGTACTTC. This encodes CASSLSPGGATQYF.

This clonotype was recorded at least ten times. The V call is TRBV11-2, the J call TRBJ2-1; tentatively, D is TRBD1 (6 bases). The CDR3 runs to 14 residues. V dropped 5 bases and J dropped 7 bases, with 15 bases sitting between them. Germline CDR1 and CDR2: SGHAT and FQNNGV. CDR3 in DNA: TGTGCCAGCAGCGACTCAGCAGGGGATAATGAGCAGTTCTTC. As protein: CASSDSAGDNEQFF.

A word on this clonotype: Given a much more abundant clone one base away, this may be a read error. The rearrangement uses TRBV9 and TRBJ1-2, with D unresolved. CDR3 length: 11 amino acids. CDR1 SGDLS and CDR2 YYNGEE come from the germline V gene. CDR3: CASSAADGYNF. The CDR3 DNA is TGTGCCAGCAGCGCTGCGGATGGCTACAACTTC.

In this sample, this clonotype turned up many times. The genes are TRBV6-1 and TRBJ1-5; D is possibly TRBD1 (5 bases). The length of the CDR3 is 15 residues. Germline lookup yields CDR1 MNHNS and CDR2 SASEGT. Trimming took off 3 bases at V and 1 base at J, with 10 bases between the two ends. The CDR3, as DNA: TGTGCCAGCAGTGAGGAGGAGGGGAGCAATCAGCCCCAGCATTTT. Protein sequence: CASSEEEGSNQPQHF.

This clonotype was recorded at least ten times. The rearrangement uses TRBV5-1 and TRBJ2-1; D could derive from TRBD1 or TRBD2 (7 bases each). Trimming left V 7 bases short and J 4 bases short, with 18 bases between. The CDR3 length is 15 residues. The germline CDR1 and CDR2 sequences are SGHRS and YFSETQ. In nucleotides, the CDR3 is TGCGCCAGCCGGGGGGAGGGGGCTTATTACAATGAGCAGTTCTTC. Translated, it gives CASRGEGAYYNEQFF. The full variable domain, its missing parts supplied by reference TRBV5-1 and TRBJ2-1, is KAGVTQTPRYLIKTRGQQVTLSCSPISGHRSVSWYQQTPGQGLQFLFEYFSETQRNKGNFPGRFSGRQFSNSRSEMNVSTLELGDSALYLCASRGEGAYYNEQFFGPGTRLTVL.

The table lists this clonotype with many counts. The CDR3 nucleotides read TGTGCCAGCAGCCAAGATGAGTTGGAAGGGACGAACACCGGGGAGCTGTTTTTT. This gives the protein CASSQDELEGTNTGELFF. The chain uses TRBV14 and TRBJ2-2; D is unresolved. Trimming stripped 0 bases from V and 0 bases from J, with 14 bases between. The CDR3 is 18 amino acids. Germline V gene lookup returns CDR1 SGHDN and CDR2 FVKESK. Filled out from reference TRBV14 and TRBJ2-2, the complete variable domain reads EAGVTQFPSHSVIEKGQTVTLRCDPISGHDNLYWYRRVMGKEIKFLLHFVKESKQDESGMPNNRFLAERTGGTYSTLKVQPAELEDSGVYFCASSQDELEGTNTGELFFGEGSRLTVL.

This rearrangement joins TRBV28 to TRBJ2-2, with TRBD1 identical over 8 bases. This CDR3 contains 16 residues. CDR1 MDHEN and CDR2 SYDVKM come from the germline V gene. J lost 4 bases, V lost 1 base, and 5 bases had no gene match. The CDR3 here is CASSLLGRGLTGELFF. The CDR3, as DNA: TGTGCCAGCAGTTTATTGGGCAGGGGGCTCACCGGGGAGCTGTTTTTT.

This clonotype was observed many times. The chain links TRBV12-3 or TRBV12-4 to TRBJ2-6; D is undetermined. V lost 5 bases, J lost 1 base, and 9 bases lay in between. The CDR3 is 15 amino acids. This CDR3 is CASSRTESGANVLTF. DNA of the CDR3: TGTGCCAGCAGTCGAACGGAGTCTGGGGCCAACGTCCTGACTTTC.

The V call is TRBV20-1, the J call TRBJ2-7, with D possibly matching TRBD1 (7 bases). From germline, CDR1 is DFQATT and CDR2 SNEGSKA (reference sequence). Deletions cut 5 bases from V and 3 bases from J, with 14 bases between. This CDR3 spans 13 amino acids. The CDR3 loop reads CSAPQGGVYEQYF. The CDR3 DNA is TGCAGTGCTCCCCAGGGGGGTGTCTACGAGCAGTACTTC.

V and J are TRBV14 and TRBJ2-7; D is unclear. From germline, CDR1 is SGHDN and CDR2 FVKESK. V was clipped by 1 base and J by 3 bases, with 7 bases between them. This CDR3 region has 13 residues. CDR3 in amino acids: CASSQASVYEQYF. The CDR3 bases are TGTGCCAGCAGCCAAGCTTCAGTCTACGAGCAGTACTTC.

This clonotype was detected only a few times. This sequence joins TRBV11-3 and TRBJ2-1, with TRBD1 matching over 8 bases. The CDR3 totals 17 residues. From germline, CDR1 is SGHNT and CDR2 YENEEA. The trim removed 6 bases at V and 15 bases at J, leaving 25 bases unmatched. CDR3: CASRFPIEQGDNKDGFF. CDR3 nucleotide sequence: TGTGCCAGCAGATTCCCTATAGAACAGGGGGACAATAAGGATGGGTTCTTC.

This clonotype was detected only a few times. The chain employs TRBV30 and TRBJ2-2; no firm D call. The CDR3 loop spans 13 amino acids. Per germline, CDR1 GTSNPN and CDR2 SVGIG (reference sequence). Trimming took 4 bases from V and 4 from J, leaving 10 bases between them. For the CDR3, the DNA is TGTGCCTGGATCGGTGATTTCACCGGGGAGCTGTTTTTT. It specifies CAWIGDFTGELFF. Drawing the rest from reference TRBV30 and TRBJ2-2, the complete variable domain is SQTIHQWPATLVQPVGSPLSLECTVEGTSNPNLYWYRQAAGRGLQLLFYSVGIGQISSEVPQNLSASRPQDRQFILSSKKLLLSDSGFYLCAWIGDFTGELFFGEGSRLTVL.

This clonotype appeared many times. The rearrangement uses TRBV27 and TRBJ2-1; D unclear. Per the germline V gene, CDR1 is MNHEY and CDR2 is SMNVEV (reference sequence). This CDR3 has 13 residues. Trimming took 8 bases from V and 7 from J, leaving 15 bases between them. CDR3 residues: CASGTQDTNEQFF. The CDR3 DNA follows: TGTGCCAGCGGAACCCAGGATACTAATGAGCAGTTCTTC.

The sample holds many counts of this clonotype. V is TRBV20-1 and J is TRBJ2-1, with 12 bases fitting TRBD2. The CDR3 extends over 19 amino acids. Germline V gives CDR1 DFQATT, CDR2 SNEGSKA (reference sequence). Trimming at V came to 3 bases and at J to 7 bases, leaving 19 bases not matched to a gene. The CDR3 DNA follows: TGCAGTGCTAGGCGCTCGGGACTAGCGGGCCTTCGAGCACAGAATGAGCAGTTCTTC. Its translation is CSARRSGLAGLRAQNEQFF.

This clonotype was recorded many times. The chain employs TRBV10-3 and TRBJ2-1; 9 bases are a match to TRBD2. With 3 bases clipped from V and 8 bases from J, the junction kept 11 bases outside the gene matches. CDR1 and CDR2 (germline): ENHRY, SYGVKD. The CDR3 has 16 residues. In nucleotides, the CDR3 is TGTGCCATCAGTGAACCTGCTAGCGGGACCAAGGATGAGCAGTTCTTC. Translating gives CAISEPASGTKDEQFF.

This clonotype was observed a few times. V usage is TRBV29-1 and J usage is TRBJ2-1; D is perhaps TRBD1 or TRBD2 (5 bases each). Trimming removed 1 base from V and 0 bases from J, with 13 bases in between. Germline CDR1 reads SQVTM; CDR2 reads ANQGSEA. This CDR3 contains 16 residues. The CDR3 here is CSVEGDASFSYNEQFF. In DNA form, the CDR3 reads TGCAGCGTTGAAGGGGACGCGAGCTTCTCCTACAATGAGCAGTTCTTC.

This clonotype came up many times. DNA for the CDR3: TGTGCCAGCAGTGACTCTAGCGGGGGGGCAGATACGCAGTATTTT. It translates to CASSDSSGGADTQYF. This chain connects TRBV6-4 to TRBJ2-3; 11 bases map to TRBD2. Germline-derived CDR1 and CDR2 are MRHNA and SNTAGT. The CDR3 length is 15 residues. V shed 0 bases and J 4 bases; nucleotides not matched to a gene: 0.

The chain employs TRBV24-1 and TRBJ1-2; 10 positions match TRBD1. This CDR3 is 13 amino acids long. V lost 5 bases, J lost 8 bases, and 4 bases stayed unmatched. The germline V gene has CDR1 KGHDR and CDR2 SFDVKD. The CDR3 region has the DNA TGTGCCACCAGTGTTGACAGGGGGCAAGGCTACACCTTC. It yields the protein CATSVDRGQGYTF.

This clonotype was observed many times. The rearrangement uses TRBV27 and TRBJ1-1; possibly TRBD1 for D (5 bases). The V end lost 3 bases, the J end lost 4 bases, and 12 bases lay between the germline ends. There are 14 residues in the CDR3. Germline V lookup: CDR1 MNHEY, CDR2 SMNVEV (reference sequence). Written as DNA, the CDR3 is TGTGCCAGCAGTTTTGCAGGGAAGAGCACTGAAGCTTTCTTT. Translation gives CASSFAGKSTEAFF.

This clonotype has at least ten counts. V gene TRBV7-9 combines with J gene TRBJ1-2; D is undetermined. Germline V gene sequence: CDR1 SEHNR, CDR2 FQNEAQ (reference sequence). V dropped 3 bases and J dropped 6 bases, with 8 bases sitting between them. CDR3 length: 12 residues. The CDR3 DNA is TGTGCCAGCAGCTTTGGGGAGGATGGCTACACCTTC. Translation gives CASSFGEDGYTF.

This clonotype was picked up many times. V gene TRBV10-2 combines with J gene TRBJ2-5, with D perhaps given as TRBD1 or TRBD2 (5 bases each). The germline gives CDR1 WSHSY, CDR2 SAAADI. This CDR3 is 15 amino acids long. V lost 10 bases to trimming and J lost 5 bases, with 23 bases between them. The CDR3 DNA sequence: TGCGCCACCAACTCTCTGTCGGGGACCCTGGAGACCCAGTACTTC. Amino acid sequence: CATNSLSGTLETQYF.

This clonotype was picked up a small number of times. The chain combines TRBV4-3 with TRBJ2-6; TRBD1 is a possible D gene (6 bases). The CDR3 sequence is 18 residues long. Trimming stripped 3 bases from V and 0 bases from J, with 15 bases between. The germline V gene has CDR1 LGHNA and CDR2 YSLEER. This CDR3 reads CASSQGQWTVSGANVLTF. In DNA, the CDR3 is TGCGCCAGCAGCCAGGGCCAGTGGACAGTCTCTGGGGCCAACGTCCTGACTTTC.

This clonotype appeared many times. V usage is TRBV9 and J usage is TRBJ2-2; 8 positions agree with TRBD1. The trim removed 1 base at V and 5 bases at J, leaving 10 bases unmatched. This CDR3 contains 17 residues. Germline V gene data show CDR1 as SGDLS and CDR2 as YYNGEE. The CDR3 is CASSVSRQGARTGELFF. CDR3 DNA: TGTGCCAGCAGCGTAAGTAGGCAGGGGGCAAGGACCGGGGAGCTGTTTTTT.

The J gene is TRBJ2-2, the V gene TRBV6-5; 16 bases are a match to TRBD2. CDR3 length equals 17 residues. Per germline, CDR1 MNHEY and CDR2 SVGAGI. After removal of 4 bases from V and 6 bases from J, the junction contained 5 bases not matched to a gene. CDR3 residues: CASSSGTSGGGPGELFF. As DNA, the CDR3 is TGTGCCAGCAGTTCAGGGACTAGCGGGGGGGGTCCCGGGGAGCTGTTTTTT.

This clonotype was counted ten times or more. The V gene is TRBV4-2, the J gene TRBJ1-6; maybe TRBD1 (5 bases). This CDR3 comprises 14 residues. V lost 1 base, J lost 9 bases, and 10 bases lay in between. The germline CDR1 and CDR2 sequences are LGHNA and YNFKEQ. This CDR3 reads CASSQGLQASPLHF. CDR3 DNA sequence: TGTGCCAGCAGCCAAGGACTACAGGCTTCACCCCTCCACTTT.

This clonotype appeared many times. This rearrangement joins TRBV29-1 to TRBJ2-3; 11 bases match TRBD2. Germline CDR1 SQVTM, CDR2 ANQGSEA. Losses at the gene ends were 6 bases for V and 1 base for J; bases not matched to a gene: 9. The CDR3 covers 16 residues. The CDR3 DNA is TGCAGCGTCGCAAGACTGGGACTAGCGGGCACAGATACGCAGTATTTT. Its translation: CSVARLGLAGTDTQYF.

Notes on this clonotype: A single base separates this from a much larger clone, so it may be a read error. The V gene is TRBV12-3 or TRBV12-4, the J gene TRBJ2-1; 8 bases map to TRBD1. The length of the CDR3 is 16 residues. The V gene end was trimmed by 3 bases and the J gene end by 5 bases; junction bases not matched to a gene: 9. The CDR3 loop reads CASSFEWQGANNEQFF. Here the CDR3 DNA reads TGTGCCAGCAGTTTCGAGTGGCAGGGGGCAAACAATGAGCAGTTCTTC.

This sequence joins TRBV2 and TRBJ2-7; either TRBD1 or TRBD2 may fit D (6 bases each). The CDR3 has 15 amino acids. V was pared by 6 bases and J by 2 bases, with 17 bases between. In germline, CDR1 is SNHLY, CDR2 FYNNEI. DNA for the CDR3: TGTGCCAGCAGGTTTGTAGGGGGGAGCCCCTACGAGCAGTACTTC. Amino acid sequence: CASRFVGGSPYEQYF.

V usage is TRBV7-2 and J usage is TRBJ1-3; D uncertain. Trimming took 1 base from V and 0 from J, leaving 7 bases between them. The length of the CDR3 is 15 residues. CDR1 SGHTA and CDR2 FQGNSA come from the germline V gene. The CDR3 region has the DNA TGTGCCAGCAGCTTAGATGGCAGCTCTGGAAACACCATATATTTT. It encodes CASSLDGSSGNTIYF.

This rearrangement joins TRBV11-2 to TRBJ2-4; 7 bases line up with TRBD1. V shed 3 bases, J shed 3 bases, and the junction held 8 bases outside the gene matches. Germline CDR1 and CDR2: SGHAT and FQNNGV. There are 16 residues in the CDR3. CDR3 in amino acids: CASSFRGLPFKNIQYF. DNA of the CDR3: TGTGCCAGCAGCTTCAGGGGGTTACCATTCAAAAACATTCAGTACTTC. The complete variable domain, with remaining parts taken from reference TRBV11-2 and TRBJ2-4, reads EAGVAQSPRYKIIEKRQSVAFWCNPISGHATLYWYQQILGQGPKLLIQFQNNGVVDDSQLPKDRFSAERLKGVDSTLKIQPAKLEDSAVYLCASSFRGLPFKNIQYFGAGTRLSVL.

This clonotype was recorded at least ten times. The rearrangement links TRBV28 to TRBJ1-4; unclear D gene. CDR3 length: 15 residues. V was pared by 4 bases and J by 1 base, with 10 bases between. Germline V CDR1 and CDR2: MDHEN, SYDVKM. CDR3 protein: CASSWYSITNEKLFF. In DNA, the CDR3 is TGTGCCAGCAGTTGGTATTCTATAACTAATGAAAAACTGTTTTTT.